This TCR beta chain comes out of a study of PD-1 blockade in classical Hodgkin lymphoma. Study-wide results and caveats: Significant TCR diversity gains by C4D1 occurred in CD4+ but not CD8+ cells.

After autologous stem cell transplantation all patients relapsed, and prior brentuximab vedotin exposure differed between cohorts. The CDR3 spans 14 residues. CDR1 and CDR2 (germline): SGHAT, FQNNGV. Trimming stripped 5 bases from V and 4 bases from J, with 12 bases between. Produced via immunoSEQ multiplex PCR; TCRdb's table is partial and in-frame only. The sample lists nearly 60,000 clones, approximately 90% seen once, with about 10% in the top ten. About this clone: Antigen specificity is unknown.

Sequencing was performed on peripheral blood mononuclear cells (PBMCs), taken before the second cycle of nivolumab. The V and J genes are TRBV11-2 and TRBJ2-1; D is perhaps TRBD1 (6 bases). The receptor was isolated from a human donor with classical Hodgkin lymphoma. The CDR3 nucleotides read TGTGCCAGCAGCCCCCCGGACAGATACAATGAGCAGTTCTTC. Amino acids: CASSPPDRYNEQFF.